Listed below are T cell receptor beta chains from one sample, sequenced in a study of human T cells and chemical hapten exposure. MiXCR, run by TCRdb on the RACE reads, gives a single entry per CDR3 protein. The table shows roughly 64,000 distinct CDR3 sequences, with around 11% occurring only once. Source: whole blood, taken in connection with sensitization to the hapten diphenylcyclopropenone (DPC). These receptors all come from a woman in her forties with alopecia areata. Some clones in this sample may be carry-over from other donors' samples. The CDR3 runs from the conserved cysteine through the conserved F or W. The D gene is left open where the match is weak. Size is stated for part of the rows, as once, few or many counts, or as a class when the clone is expanded.

cdr3_nt: TGCAGCGTTCGGGTATCGGGAGGGGACAATGAGCAGTTCTTC
cdr3_aa: CSVRVSGGDNEQFF
clone_size: -
j_call: TRBJ2-1
v_call: TRBV29-1
d_call: TRBD2

cdr3_nt: TGCAGCGTTGAACGAGGGGTCGGGGAGACCCAGTACTTC
cdr3_aa: CSVERGVGETQYF
clone_size: -
j_call: TRBJ2-5
v_call: TRBV29-1
d_call: -

cdr3_nt: TGTGCCAGCACCAGACAGGCCGGGGAGCTGTTTTTT
cdr3_aa: CASTRQAGELFF
clone_size: many
j_call: TRBJ2-2
v_call: TRBV6-2/TRBV6-3
d_call: -

cdr3_nt: TGCAGTGGGACAGTAAACACCGGGGAGCTGTTTTTT
cdr3_aa: CSGTVNTGELFF
clone_size: few
j_call: TRBJ2-2
v_call: TRBV20-1
d_call: -

cdr3_nt: TGTGCCAGCAGCTTAGGCCGAAAAGAGACCCAGTACTTC
cdr3_aa: CASSLGRKETQYF
clone_size: many
j_call: TRBJ2-5
v_call: TRBV11-2
d_call: -

cdr3_nt: TGTGCCAGCAGCCCAGGGGGGCGTTATGGCTACACCTTC
cdr3_aa: CASSPGGRYGYTF
clone_size: many
j_call: TRBJ1-2
v_call: TRBV3-1
d_call: TRBD1

cdr3_nt: TGTGCCAGCAGCCTACTAGGACTGGATGAGCAGTTGTTC
cdr3_aa: CASSLLGLDEQLF
clone_size: -
j_call: TRBJ2-1
v_call: TRBV7-2
d_call: -

cdr3_nt: TGTGCCAGCAGCTTAGAATCGACTAGCAGAGAGCAGTTCTTC
cdr3_aa: CASSLESTSREQFF
clone_size: few
j_call: TRBJ2-1
v_call: TRBV7-9
d_call: TRBD2

cdr3_nt: TGTGCCAGAAGTCACAGCAATGAGCAGTTCTTC
cdr3_aa: CARSHSNEQFF
clone_size: -
j_call: TRBJ2-1
v_call: TRBV6-2/TRBV6-3
d_call: -

cdr3_nt: TGCAGTGCTAGAGTTTCGGGGTCCAATTCACCCCTCCACTTT
cdr3_aa: CSARVSGSNSPLHF
clone_size: few
j_call: TRBJ1-6
v_call: TRBV20-1
d_call: -

cdr3_nt: TGTGCCAGCAGCTTAACGGGACAGGCTCGATATGGCTACACCTTC
cdr3_aa: CASSLTGQARYGYTF
clone_size: -
j_call: TRBJ1-2
v_call: TRBV12-3/TRBV12-4
d_call: TRBD1

cdr3_nt: TGTGCCAGCAGCCTAGGACTAGCGGGAGGCCGCATGAAAGAGACCCAGTACTTC
cdr3_aa: CASSLGLAGGRMKETQYF
clone_size: -
j_call: TRBJ2-5
v_call: TRBV7-9
d_call: TRBD2

cdr3_nt: TGTGCCAGCAGCCAGCCGGACAGAGCCCACTTTGAAGCTTTCTTT
cdr3_aa: CASSQPDRAHFEAFF
clone_size: -
j_call: TRBJ1-1
v_call: TRBV4-2
d_call: -

cdr3_nt: TGCAGTGCTAGAGAACAACGGGTCTACCCTAACAATGAGCAGTTCTTC
cdr3_aa: CSAREQRVYPNNEQFF
clone_size: few
j_call: TRBJ2-1
v_call: TRBV20-1
d_call: -

cdr3_nt: TGTGCCAGCAGCCCCAGGAGTGTAGAGCAGTTCTTC
cdr3_aa: CASSPRSVEQFF
clone_size: few
j_call: TRBJ2-1
v_call: TRBV28
d_call: -

cdr3_nt: TGTGCCAGCAGCTTAGGGCAGGGTTCCTTTGGAGCTTTCTTT
cdr3_aa: CASSLGQGSFGAFF
clone_size: few
j_call: TRBJ1-1
v_call: TRBV11-2
d_call: -

cdr3_nt: TGTGCCAGCAGCTTAGAGGGCAGCATAGGGGGTCAGCCCCAGCATTTT
cdr3_aa: CASSLEGSIGGQPQHF
clone_size: few
j_call: TRBJ1-5
v_call: TRBV7-2
d_call: -

cdr3_nt: TGTGCCAGCAGCTTGTCCAGGTGGACAGATACGCAGTATTTT
cdr3_aa: CASSLSRWTDTQYF
clone_size: few
j_call: TRBJ2-3
v_call: TRBV5-6
d_call: -

cdr3_nt: TGCGCCAGCAGCCAAGAGTGGGGGGCAGGTCAGCCCCAGCATTTT
cdr3_aa: CASSQEWGAGQPQHF
clone_size: many
j_call: TRBJ1-5
v_call: TRBV4-3
d_call: -

cdr3_nt: TGTGCCAGCAGCAGATCCGGGACAGGGGGCGAGCAGTACTTC
cdr3_aa: CASSRSGTGGEQYF
clone_size: few
j_call: TRBJ2-7
v_call: TRBV5-5
d_call: TRBD1

cdr3_nt: TGTGCCAGCAGCCAAGATACGGCCCAGCCCCAGCATTTT
cdr3_aa: CASSQDTAQPQHF
clone_size: -
j_call: TRBJ1-5
v_call: TRBV3-1
d_call: -

cdr3_nt: TGTGCCAGCAGCCCGCAACTAGCGGGGGGAACCGGGGAGCTGTTTTTT
cdr3_aa: CASSPQLAGGTGELFF
clone_size: -
j_call: TRBJ2-2
v_call: TRBV5-5
d_call: TRBD2

cdr3_nt: TGTGCCAGCAGCAAGGTGGGGGACAGGGGATTAAATCAGCCCCAGCATTTT
cdr3_aa: CASSKVGDRGLNQPQHF
clone_size: many
j_call: TRBJ1-5
v_call: TRBV21-1
d_call: -

cdr3_nt: TGTGCCAGCAGTCCGGGAGGGGCTTCCTTCCAGCCCCAGCATTTT
cdr3_aa: CASSPGGASFQPQHF
clone_size: -
j_call: TRBJ1-5
v_call: TRBV12-3/TRBV12-4
d_call: -

cdr3_nt: TGTGCCAGTAGTATAGCCCGGAAGGGCCTCTACGAGCAGTACTTC
cdr3_aa: CASSIARKGLYEQYF
clone_size: many
j_call: TRBJ2-7
v_call: TRBV19
d_call: -

cdr3_nt: TGTGCCAGCAGCTTAGTTACAGGGAACGAGCAGTACTTC
cdr3_aa: CASSLVTGNEQYF
clone_size: many
j_call: TRBJ2-7
v_call: TRBV11-1
d_call: -

cdr3_nt: TGTGCTAGTGGGACAGGGGAGGCCTACGAGCAGTACTTC
cdr3_aa: CASGTGEAYEQYF
clone_size: many
j_call: TRBJ2-7
v_call: TRBV12-5
d_call: TRBD1

cdr3_nt: TGTGCCAGTGCCCCAGGTTGGGTTCATAGCAATCAGCCCCAGCATTTT
cdr3_aa: CASAPGWVHSNQPQHF
clone_size: many
j_call: TRBJ1-5
v_call: TRBV19
d_call: -

cdr3_nt: TGCAGTGCTAGTGGCAGCAGTACCGACGATACGCAGTATTTT
cdr3_aa: CSASGSSTDDTQYF
clone_size: few
j_call: TRBJ2-3
v_call: TRBV20-1
d_call: -

cdr3_nt: TGTGCCAGCAGCCCCATCGCTGAAGCTTTCTTT
cdr3_aa: CASSPIAEAFF
clone_size: -
j_call: TRBJ1-1
v_call: TRBV9
d_call: -

cdr3_nt: TGTGCCAGCAGCCCGACAGGGGACGAGCAGTACTTC
cdr3_aa: CASSPTGDEQYF
clone_size: many
j_call: TRBJ2-7
v_call: TRBV12-3/TRBV12-4
d_call: TRBD1

cdr3_nt: TGTGCCAGCACTAAGGCCTACGAGCAGTACTTC
cdr3_aa: CASTKAYEQYF
clone_size: -
j_call: TRBJ2-7
v_call: TRBV6-2/TRBV6-3
d_call: -

cdr3_nt: TGTGCCAGTAGTATTCGACAGTCCTACGAGCAGTACTTC
cdr3_aa: CASSIRQSYEQYF
clone_size: few
j_call: TRBJ2-7
v_call: TRBV19
d_call: -

cdr3_nt: TGTGCCTGGAGTTTAGGGGTTTCCGAGCAGTACTTC
cdr3_aa: CAWSLGVSEQYF
clone_size: -
j_call: TRBJ2-7
v_call: TRBV30
d_call: -

cdr3_nt: TGCAGTGCTAGAGGCCGGGCGGACAACACAGATACGCAGTATTTT
cdr3_aa: CSARGRADNTDTQYF
clone_size: few
j_call: TRBJ2-3
v_call: TRBV20-1
d_call: -

cdr3_nt: TGTGCCAGCTCACAGGCGGCCTGGGGGCACAATCAGCCCCAGCATTTT
cdr3_aa: CASSQAAWGHNQPQHF
clone_size: -
j_call: TRBJ1-5
v_call: TRBV19
d_call: -

cdr3_nt: TGTGCCAGCAGCAAACGGCCGACTAGCGGGAGTGACGAGCAGTACTTC
cdr3_aa: CASSKRPTSGSDEQYF
clone_size: many
j_call: TRBJ2-7
v_call: TRBV21-1
d_call: -